The clone carrying this T cell receptor beta chain was counted once. Its specificity is not known. This record comes from a study of T cell responses to AZD1222 COVID-19 vaccine. CDR1 and CDR2 (germline): SGHVS, FNYEAQ. The V and J ends lost 2 bases and 8 bases, in that order; junction bases with no gene match: 8. The CDR3 spans 15 residues. Libraries were prepared by immunoSEQ multiplex PCR; TCRdb keeps only in-frame clonotypes and omits some of them. Of about 120,000 clones listed, more than 85% are singletons. Findings of the study overall: The donors showed a predominance of white British ancestry and of females, with possible underestimation of clonal diversity. Spike-specific TCR breadth and depth went up after people got two AZD1222 doses. Along spike, vaccine-associated CD4 TCRs were found throughout, with dominance at 160-218 and 743-854.

The starting material was peripheral blood, obtained on day 0 of AZD1222 vaccination. The rearrangement joins TRBV7-6 to TRBJ1-2; TRBD1 matches at 10 bases. This TCR derives from an adult in good health. The CDR3 sequence is CASSLTGDRGDGYTF. In nucleotides, the CDR3 is TGTGCCAGCAGCTTAACAGGGGACAGGGGTGACGGCTACACCTTC.